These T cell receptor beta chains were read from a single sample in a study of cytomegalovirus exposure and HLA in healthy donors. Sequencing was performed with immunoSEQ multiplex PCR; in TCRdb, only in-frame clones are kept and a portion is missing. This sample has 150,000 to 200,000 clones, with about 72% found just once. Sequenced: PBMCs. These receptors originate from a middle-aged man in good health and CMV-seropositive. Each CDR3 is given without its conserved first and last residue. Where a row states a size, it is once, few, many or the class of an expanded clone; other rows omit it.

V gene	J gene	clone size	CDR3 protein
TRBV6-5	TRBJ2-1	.	ASSPTSEDDNEQF
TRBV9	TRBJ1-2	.	ASSHPGDYYGYT
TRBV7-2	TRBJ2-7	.	ASSLAFGTYEQY
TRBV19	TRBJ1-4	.	ASSISPAGKHEKLF
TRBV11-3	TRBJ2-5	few	ASSLGPGLAGQETQY
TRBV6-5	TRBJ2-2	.	ASSNLAGVTGELF
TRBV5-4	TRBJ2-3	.	ASRTSGGGSTDTQY
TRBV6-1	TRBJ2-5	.	ASSGGTSGEVQETQY
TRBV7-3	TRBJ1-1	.	ASSLLRNTEAF
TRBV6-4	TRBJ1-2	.	ASSLDSISNYGYT
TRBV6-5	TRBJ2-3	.	ASTRPGQGPDTQY
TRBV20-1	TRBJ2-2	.	SALEFGELF
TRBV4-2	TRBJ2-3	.	ASSAGASTDTQY
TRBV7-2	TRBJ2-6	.	ASSLALLVAGGHSGANVLT
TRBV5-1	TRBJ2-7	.	ASSLEETYEQY
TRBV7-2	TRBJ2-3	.	ASSLLNRPSSTDTQY
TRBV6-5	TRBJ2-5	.	ASTPGSGLQETQY
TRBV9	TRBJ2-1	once	ASSAGQPYNEQF
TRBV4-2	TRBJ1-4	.	ASSQLAGQGNEKLF
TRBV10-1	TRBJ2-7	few	ASSEAGGPRFSEQY
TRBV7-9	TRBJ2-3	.	ASSFGETDTQY
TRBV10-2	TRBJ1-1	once	ASNRDRGNTEAF
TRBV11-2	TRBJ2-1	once	ASSYPRSSGGAREQF
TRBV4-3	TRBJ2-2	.	ASRSDSYYTGELF
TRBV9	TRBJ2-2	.	ASSVVGGRNGELF
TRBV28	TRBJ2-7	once	ASTSGGRYEQY
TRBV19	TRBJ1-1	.	ASKIFRDRVRGTEAF
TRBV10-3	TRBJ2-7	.	AIKQGAPYEQY
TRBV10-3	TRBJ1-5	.	ANSDRGNGFGNQPQH
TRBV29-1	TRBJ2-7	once	SVQGTPARIYEQY
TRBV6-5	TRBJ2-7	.	ASKAGTLFYEQY
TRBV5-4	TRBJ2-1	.	ASSLVGGASYNEQF
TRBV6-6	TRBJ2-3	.	ASKLKGPPDTQY
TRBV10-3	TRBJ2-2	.	AISGAANTGELF
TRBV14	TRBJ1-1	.	ASSRTVSTITEAF
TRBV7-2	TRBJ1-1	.	ASSPERTTAF
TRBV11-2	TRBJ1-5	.	ASSFKEDRGIGLQPQH
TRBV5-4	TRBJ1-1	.	ASSLASGGNTEAF
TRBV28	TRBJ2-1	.	ASSSPGTSLSYNEQF
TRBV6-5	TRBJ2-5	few	ATRQDNYQETQY
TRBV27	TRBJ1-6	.	ASRPDRAGNSPLH
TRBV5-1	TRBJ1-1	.	ASSLVPNMNTEAF